This entry features one TCR beta chain sequence. In the source study's methods: Amplification with reference gene primers provided the estimates of nucleated cell counts. Clones were sequenced by immunoSEQ multiplex PCR, and TCRdb holds only the in-frame ones, with some missing. V and J calls and clone size are as listed in that table; D and trimming were resolved from the DNA. Of some 200,000 clones in the sample, under 90% are singletons; the top ten hold around 6.5%. Trimming pared 5 bases from V and 1 base from J, leaving 12 bases between. Looked up from germline, CDR1 is SGHNT and CDR2 is YYREEE (reference sequence). The CDR3 runs to 14 residues. These data belong to a study of blood T cell repertoires in COVID-19. Study at large: The analysed material was cDNA or gDNA that came from T cells, B-cell-depleted T cells, or PBMCs.

The chain combines TRBV5-4 with TRBJ2-5, with D maybe TRBD2 (5 bases). Input material: peripheral blood. This TCR came from a man older than 75 with acute or convalescent COVID-19. As DNA, the CDR3 is TGTGCCAGCAGTTCACAGAGCGGCCAAGAGACCCAGTACTTC. It yields the protein CASSSQSGQETQYF.